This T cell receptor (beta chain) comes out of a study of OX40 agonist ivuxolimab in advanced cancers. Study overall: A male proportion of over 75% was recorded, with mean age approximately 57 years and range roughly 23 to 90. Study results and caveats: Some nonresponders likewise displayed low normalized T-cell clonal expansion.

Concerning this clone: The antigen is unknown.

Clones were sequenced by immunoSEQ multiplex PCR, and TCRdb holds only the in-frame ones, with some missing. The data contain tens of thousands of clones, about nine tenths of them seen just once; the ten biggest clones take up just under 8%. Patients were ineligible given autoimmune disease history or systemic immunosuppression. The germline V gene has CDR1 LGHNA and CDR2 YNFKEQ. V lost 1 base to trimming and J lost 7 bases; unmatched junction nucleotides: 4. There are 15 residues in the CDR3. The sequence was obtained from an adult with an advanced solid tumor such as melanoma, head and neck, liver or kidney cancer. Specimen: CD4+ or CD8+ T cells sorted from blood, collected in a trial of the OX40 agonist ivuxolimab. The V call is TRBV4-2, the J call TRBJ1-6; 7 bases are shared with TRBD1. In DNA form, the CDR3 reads TGTGCCAGCAGCCAAGGGCCAGGGGGGAATTCACCCCTCCACTTT. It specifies CASSQGPGGNSPLHF.